The 25 T cell receptor beta chains below all came from one sample that was sequenced in a study of blood T cell repertoires in COVID-19. Clones were sequenced by immunoSEQ multiplex PCR, and TCRdb holds only the in-frame ones, with some missing. The repertoire holds roughly 160,000 clones, roughly 84% seen once, with 5.5% to 8.5% in the top ten. The sequenced sample was PBMCs or T cells enriched from blood (not recorded which). These receptors all come from a woman aged 45-65 years who had recovered from COVID-19.

This rearrangement joins TRBV7-8 to TRBJ2-7, with D maybe TRBD1 (5 bases). This CDR3 spans 14 amino acids. The germline V and J ends were trimmed by 3 bases and 6 bases, with 15 bases remaining between them. Germline V CDR1 and CDR2: SGHVS, FQNEAQ. CDR3 region: CASSFRLGEGEQYF. CDR3 in DNA: TGTGCCAGCAGCTTCCGGTTAGGGGAAGGCGAGCAGTACTTC.

The chain employs TRBV14 and TRBJ1-2; TRBD1 agrees at 9 bases. Germline CDR1 is SGHDN and CDR2 is FVKESK. The CDR3 is 15 residues long. V lost 4 bases and J lost 4; bases outside the gene matches: 7. DNA for the CDR3: TGTGCCAGCAGCCCGTCCGGGACAGGGATCTATGGCTACACCTTC. Protein: CASSPSGTGIYGYTF.

In this sample, this clone turned up a few times. The rearrangement joins TRBV5-5 to TRBJ2-7, with 12 bases matching TRBD1. The J segment lost 5 bases and the V segment lost 4 bases, leaving 7 bases of the junction unmatched. Per the germline V gene, CDR1 is SGHKS and CDR2 is YYEKEE (reference sequence). CDR3 length: 15 amino acids. Here the CDR3 DNA reads TGTGCCAGCAGCCCCCAGCGGGACAGGGGGCACGAGCAGTACTTC. This gives the protein CASSPQRDRGHEQYF.

V is TRBV9 and J is TRBJ2-1; TRBD2 matches 10 bases. The CDR3 is 16 residues long. V shed 2 bases, J shed 4 bases, and the junction held 6 bases outside the gene matches. Germline loops: CDR1 SGDLS, CDR2 YYNGEE. This CDR3 reads CASSVRGGLAYNEQFF. CDR3 coding DNA: TGTGCCAGCAGCGTTAGAGGGGGACTAGCGTACAATGAGCAGTTCTTC.

The chain carries TRBV29-1 and TRBJ1-2, with 9 bases matching TRBD1. The trim removed 6 bases at V and 8 bases at J, leaving 13 bases unmatched. The V gene's germline CDR1 is SQVTM and CDR2 ANQGSEA. The CDR3 has 14 amino acids. This chain's CDR3 is CSVPPIRTGEGYTF. In DNA, the CDR3 is TGCAGCGTCCCCCCCATAAGGACAGGGGAAGGCTACACCTTC. Filled out from reference TRBV29-1 and TRBJ1-2, the complete variable domain reads SAVISQKPSRDICQRGTSLTIQCQVDSQVTMMFWYRQQPGQSLTLIATANQGSEATYESGFVIDKFPISRPNLTFSTLTVSNMSPEDSSIYLCSVPPIRTGEGYTFGSGTRLTVV.

The chain joins TRBV10-2 to TRBJ1-1; D is unclear. Trimming shortened V by 3 bases and J by 1 base, and 9 bases separated the two germline ends. Per germline, CDR1 WSHSY and CDR2 SAAADI. The CDR3 extends over 14 amino acids. The CDR3 reads CASSDYSKNTEAFF. CDR3 DNA: TGCGCCAGCAGTGACTACAGTAAGAACACTGAAGCTTTCTTT.

J is TRBJ2-6 and V is TRBV19; 8 nucleotides agree with TRBD1. The trim removed 5 bases at V and 1 base at J, leaving 4 bases unmatched. Germline V CDR1 and CDR2: LNHDA, SQIVND (reference sequence). This CDR3 has 16 amino acids. CDR3 sequence reads: CASSPRDRSGANVLTF. The CDR3 DNA is TGTGCCAGTAGTCCCCGGGACAGGTCTGGGGCCAACGTCCTGACTTTC.

CDR3 sequence reads: CASSLNLGGIGGNTGELFF. CDR3 coding DNA: TGTGCCAGCAGCCTGAACTTAGGGGGAATAGGGGGAAACACCGGGGAGCTGTTTTTT. The chain recombines TRBV3-1 (or the pseudogene TRBV3-2) with TRBJ2-2; perhaps TRBD1 as D (6 bases). The V gene's germline CDR1 is LGHDT and CDR2 YNNKEL (reference sequence). The V end lost 4 bases, the J end lost 2 bases, and 23 bases lay between the germline ends. CDR3 size: 19 residues.

This chain links TRBV7-2 with TRBJ1-5; D is undetermined. The V end lost 0 bases, the J end lost 0 bases, and 6 bases lay between the germline ends. The CDR3 has 15 amino acids. Germline lookup yields CDR1 SGHTA and CDR2 FQGNSA. The CDR3 protein is CASSLAYSSNQPQHF. The CDR3 DNA reads TGTGCCAGCAGCTTAGCCTACAGTAGCAATCAGCCCCAGCATTTT.

CDR3 region: CASSLEGLQAGGSTEAFF. DNA for the CDR3: TGCGCCAGCAGCTTGGAAGGTCTTCAGGCAGGGGGCTCCACTGAAGCTTTCTTT. The V call is TRBV5-1, the J call TRBJ1-1; 8 nucleotides agree with TRBD1. The CDR3 consists of 18 residues. From germline, CDR1 is SGHRS and CDR2 YFSETQ. V shed 0 bases, J shed 4 bases, and the junction held 14 bases outside the gene matches.

The CDR3 DNA is TGTGCCTGGAGTGGAAGCGGTCGCACAGATACGCAGTATTTT. This encodes CAWSGSGRTDTQYF. The chain couples TRBV30 to TRBJ2-3; weak D call: TRBD2 (5 bases). The V and J ends lost 1 base and 1 base respectively, with 9 bases between them. CDR3 size: 14 residues. Germline CDR1 and CDR2: GTSNPN and SVGIG (reference sequence).

This clone occurred once. J is TRBJ2-3 and V is TRBV6-5, with 7 nucleotides matching TRBD2. This CDR3 has 14 residues. With V trimmed by 2 bases and J by 5 bases, 4 bases remained unmatched. CDR1 is MNHEY and CDR2 is SVGAGI in the germline V gene. In DNA form, the CDR3 reads TGTGCCAGCAGTTACGGGGGAGGGGTAGATACGCAGTATTTT. This codes for CASSYGGGVDTQYF.

The chain joins TRBV27 to TRBJ1-2; 8 nucleotides agree with TRBD1. This CDR3 has 14 residues. With 5 bases clipped from V and 3 bases from J, the junction kept 5 bases outside the gene matches. CDR1 and CDR2 (germline): MNHEY, SMNVEV (reference sequence). The CDR3 sequence is CASSPGGQDYGYTF. In DNA form, the CDR3 reads TGTGCCAGCAGTCCAGGGGGACAGGACTATGGCTACACCTTC.

V is TRBV5-4 and J is TRBJ2-7; 9 bases are shared with TRBD1. V gave up 4 bases and J gave up 2 bases; unmatched junction bases: 10. Germline V gene lookup returns CDR1 SGHNT and CDR2 YYREEE (reference sequence). The CDR3 totals 16 residues. CDR3 in DNA: TGTGCCAGCAGCAGCCTGGGACAGGGTAAGGCCTACGAGCAGTACTTC. This sequence encodes CASSSLGQGKAYEQYF.

The chain is built from TRBV27 and TRBJ1-1; D is possibly TRBD1 (6 bases). The germline CDR1 and CDR2 sequences are MNHEY and SMNVEV (reference sequence). This CDR3 is built from 18 residues. Trimming left V 0 bases short and J 3 bases short, with 20 bases between. The CDR3 sequence: CASSLSIGRGAEDTEAFF. The CDR3 DNA sequence: TGTGCCAGCAGTTTATCGATCGGGCGGGGGGCTGAGGACACTGAAGCTTTCTTT.

J is TRBJ1-2 and V is TRBV18; no firm D call. With 0 bases removed from V and 0 bases from J, the gap between germline ends came to 8 bases. The germline gives CDR1 KGHSH, CDR2 LQKENI. This CDR3 spans 15 amino acids. The CDR3 sequence is CASSPPNRANYGYTF. The CDR3 DNA reads as TGTGCCAGCTCACCACCGAACAGAGCTAACTATGGCTACACCTTC.

This sequence joins TRBV7-8 and TRBJ2-7, with 8 bases that match TRBD1. V lost 5 bases and J lost 1; bases outside the gene matches: 4. The CDR3 has 14 amino acids. In germline, CDR1 is SGHVS, CDR2 FQNEAQ. CDR3 sequence: CASSGRTGSYEQYF. The CDR3 nucleotides read TGTGCCAGCAGCGGAAGGACAGGGTCCTACGAGCAGTACTTC.

This clone has just one count. DNA of the CDR3: TGTGCCAGCTCTAACGGGGGCTCCTACAATGAGCAGTTCTTC. It codes for CASSNGGSYNEQFF. The chain employs TRBV18 and TRBJ2-1; a possible D gene is TRBD2 (6 bases). The CDR3 has 14 amino acids. CDR1 and CDR2 from the germline V gene are KGHSH and LQKENI. Trimming shortened V by 6 bases and J by 0 bases, and 9 bases separated the two germline ends.

The chain's CDR3 is CASSPPDRGSYGYTF. The CDR3 nucleotides are TGTGCCAGCAGCCCCCCGGACAGGGGGTCCTATGGCTACACCTTC. The chain couples TRBV11-1 to TRBJ1-2; 10 nucleotides match TRBD1. The CDR3 is 15 residues long. CDR1 and CDR2 (germline): SGHAT, FQDESV (reference sequence). V shed 5 bases, J shed 4 bases, and the junction held 7 bases outside the gene matches.

V usage is TRBV11-2 and J usage is TRBJ2-1; D unresolved. CDR1 SGHAT and CDR2 FQNNGV come from the germline V gene. This CDR3 contains 12 residues. The V and J ends lost 6 bases and 6 bases respectively, with 9 bases between them. The CDR3 sequence: CASRSLGNEQFF. In DNA, the CDR3 is TGTGCCAGCAGGAGCCTAGGCAATGAGCAGTTCTTC.

The chain combines TRBV19 with TRBJ1-6; D not certain. CDR1 and CDR2 from the germline V gene are LNHDA and SQIVND (reference sequence). The CDR3 sequence is 13 residues long. V was clipped by 4 bases and J by 9 bases, with 10 bases between them. The CDR3 spells CASSNTGSSPLHF. As DNA, the CDR3 is TGTGCCAGTAGTAATACGGGAAGTTCACCCCTCCACTTT.

This chain joins TRBV5-4 and TRBJ1-1; D remains ambiguous. In germline, CDR1 is SGHNT, CDR2 YYREEE (reference sequence). The V and J ends lost 4 bases and 11 bases respectively, with 18 bases between them. The CDR3 has 13 residues. CDR3 amino acids: CASSEPGTTGAFF. The CDR3 bases are TGTGCCAGCAGCGAGCCGGGAACCACGGGGGCTTTCTTT.

This chain connects TRBV5-1 to TRBJ1-2; a possible D gene is TRBD1 (5 bases). Trimming took off 1 base at V and 4 bases at J, with 14 bases between the two ends. The CDR3 spans 15 residues. Germline values: CDR1 SGHRS, CDR2 YFSETQ. The CDR3 region is CASSLRADSSYGYTF. In DNA, the CDR3 is TGCGCCAGCAGCTTGAGGGCCGACAGTTCCTATGGCTACACCTTC.

This chain links TRBV10-1 with TRBJ2-7; 10 nucleotides match TRBD2. There are 15 residues in the CDR3. CDR1 is WNHNN and CDR2 is SYGVQD in the germline V gene (reference sequence). The V segment lost 2 bases and the J segment 0 bases; nucleotides outside the gene matches: 1. The CDR3 sequence is CASSEASGSSYEQYF. CDR3 DNA: TGCGCCAGCAGTGAGGCTAGCGGGAGCTCCTACGAGCAGTACTTC.

This rearrangement joins TRBV5-8 to TRBJ2-6, with 7 bases matching TRBD1. CDR3 length: 15 residues. Trimming cost V 5 bases and J 4 bases; bases outside gene matches: 6. Germline CDR1 and CDR2: SGHTS and YDEGEE. CDR3: CASSPTGNGANVLTF. CDR3 coding DNA: TGTGCCAGCAGTCCGACAGGGAACGGGGCCAACGTCCTGACTTTC.